Sequencing of this T cell receptor beta chain was carried out in a study of shared clonotypes between healthy human individuals. Positively selected for CCR7, the CD45RO-negative cells used as naive CD8 cells excluded terminally differentiated effector memory CD45RA+ cells. Between the trimmed V and J ends, which lost 2 bases and 1 base, there was a span of 9 bases. Germline loops: CDR1 KGHSH, CDR2 LQKENI. The CDR3 length is 15 residues. Evenly divided among several immunoSEQ plates was the genomic DNA of each subset. Sequencing was performed with immunoSEQ multiplex PCR; in TCRdb, only in-frame clones are kept and a portion is missing. The sample includes fewer than 700,000 clones, approximately 96% seen only once; the top ten take over 0.1%.

The TCR was taken from a woman aged 25 to 39 in good health. The chain links TRBV18 to TRBJ1-5; D call uncertain. The sequencing sample was made of naive CD8+ T cells sorted from blood. CDR3 nucleotides: TGTGCCAGCTCACCAACCGGTGAGAGCAATCAGCCCCAGCATTTT. This sequence encodes CASSPTGESNQPQHF.